The 24 T cell receptor beta chains in this list originate from one sample, sequenced in a study of T cells in Graves' hyperthyroidism and ophthalmopathy. TCR beta CDR3 region amplification was performed from RNA transcripts. RT-PCR in the first round (using the HTBI primer set) targeted the TCR CDR3. TCRdb re-analysed the multiplex PCR reads in MiXCR, keeping a single row per CDR3 protein. Among 600,000 to 700,000 distinct CDR3 sequences listed, under 15% were seen once. Sequenced sample: blood. The source is a woman between 40 and 55 years old with Graves' ophthalmopathy.

In this sample, this clonotype turned up many times. The chain has TRBV6-5 and TRBJ1-2, with D unresolved. V was pared by 5 bases and J by 4 bases, with 14 bases between. The CDR3 sequence is 14 residues long. The germline CDR1 and CDR2 sequences are MNHEY and SVGAGI. CDR3 sequence (DNA): TGTGCCAGCAGTATGGAGGGTGGAGGCTATGGCTACACCTTC. Amino acids: CASSMEGGGYGYTF.

This clonotype has just a few counts. The missing conserved phenylalanine or tryptophan at the end of this CDR3 makes a read error likely. The gene calls are TRBV6-2 or TRBV6-3 and TRBJ2-7; the match to TRBD1 covers 10 bases. In germline, CDR1 is MNHEY, CDR2 SVGEGT. The CDR3 is 17 amino acids. Trimming at V came to 5 bases and at J to 2 bases, leaving 12 bases not matched to a gene. The chain's CDR3 is CASSPGTGEAAAYEQYL. The CDR3 bases are TGTGCCAGCAGTCCCGGGACAGGGGAGGCAGCCGCCTACGAGCAGTACCTC.

The V gene is TRBV6-2 or TRBV6-3, the J gene TRBJ1-1, with D hard to call. The CDR3 runs 12 residues. The V end lost 2 bases, the J end lost 7 bases, and 8 bases lay between the germline ends. Germline CDR1 is MNHEY and CDR2 is SVGEGT. CDR3 bases: TGTGCCAGCAGTTACCCTATCAGTGAAGCTTTCTTT. It codes for CASSYPISEAFF.

This chain links TRBV6-1 with TRBJ2-5; 10 bases are a match to TRBD2. The CDR3 is 16 amino acids. V was pared by 7 bases and J by 4 bases, with 12 bases of the junction left unmatched. Germline lookup yields CDR1 MNHNS and CDR2 SASEGT. The CDR3 nucleotides read TGTGCCAGCACCTGGACTAGCGGTTACTCGCGAGAGACCCAGTACTTC. This gives the protein CASTWTSGYSRETQYF.

This clonotype was detected many times. This sequence joins TRBV29-1 and TRBJ1-3; 8 bases align to TRBD1. The CDR3 contains 15 residues. V shed 4 bases, J shed 4 bases, and the junction held 9 bases outside the gene matches. Per germline, CDR1 SQVTM and CDR2 ANQGSEA. The CDR3 DNA follows: TGCAGCGTTGTGGGGGACAGGTTGGCCGGAAACACCATATATTTT. This gives the protein CSVVGDRLAGNTIYF.

This clonotype was observed many times. This chain joins TRBV10-3 and TRBJ2-2; TRBD2 agrees at 11 bases. The CDR3 is 15 residues long. Germline lookup yields CDR1 ENHRY and CDR2 SYGVKD. The V gene end was trimmed by 4 bases and the J gene end by 6 bases; junction bases not matched to a gene: 4. In DNA form, the CDR3 reads TGTGCCATCAGTGGACTAGCGGGATCGGCCGGGGAGCTGTTTTTT. This gives the protein CAISGLAGSAGELFF.

This clonotype was seen a handful of times. The gene calls are TRBV11-3 and TRBJ2-5, with a weak D call TRBD2 (5 bases). Germline V gene sequence: CDR1 SGHNT, CDR2 YENEEA. The V and J ends lost 2 bases and 4 bases respectively, with 8 bases between them. This CDR3 is built from 13 residues. The CDR3 sequence is CASSLNGVETQYF. CDR3 nucleotide sequence: TGTGCCAGCAGCTTAAACGGGGTAGAGACCCAGTACTTC.

This clonotype occurred once. The V and J genes are TRBV28 and TRBJ1-1; no definite D call. Trimming left V 1 base short and J 4 bases short, with 10 bases between. CDR1 and CDR2 (germline): MDHEN, SYDVKM. The CDR3 consists of 14 residues. DNA of the CDR3: TGTGCCAGCAGTTTATTTACGACGACCACTGAAGCTTTCTTT. Translation gives CASSLFTTTTEAFF.

This clonotype was recorded at least ten times. The J gene is TRBJ2-5, the V gene TRBV7-2; TRBD1 might be the D (5 bases). The length of the CDR3 is 16 residues. Germline V CDR1 and CDR2: SGHTA, FQGNSA. The germline V and J ends were trimmed by 3 bases and 5 bases, with 19 bases remaining between them. The CDR3 here is CASSFLGRELEETQYF. The CDR3 DNA sequence: TGTGCCAGCAGCTTCCTTGGCAGGGAACTCGAGGAGACCCAGTACTTC.

This clonotype occurred many times. This chain links TRBV5-1 with TRBJ2-4; either TRBD1 or TRBD2 may supply D (7 bases each). The CDR3 length is 15 residues. Germline CDR1 SGHRS, CDR2 YFSETQ. The V gene lost 2 bases and the J gene lost 5 bases, with 14 bases spanning the gap. This chain's CDR3 is CASSFQGEGQNIQYF. CDR3 in DNA: TGCGCCAGCAGCTTCCAGGGGGAGGGCCAAAACATTCAGTACTTC. Together with reference TRBV5-1 and TRBJ2-4, the CDR3 gives the full variable domain: KAGVTQTPRYLIKTRGQQVTLSCSPISGHRSVSWYQQTPGQGLQFLFEYFSETQRNKGNFPGRFSGRQFSNSRSEMNVSTLELGDSALYLCASSFQGEGQNIQYFGAGTRLSVL.

This clonotype was detected ten times or more. CDR3 region: CASSLDVDTIYEQYF. CDR3 nucleotide sequence: TGTGCCAGCAGCTTAGATGTGGACACCATCTACGAGCAGTACTTC. The V and J genes are TRBV11-2 and TRBJ2-7; D perhaps matches TRBD1 (5 bases). CDR3 size: 15 residues. Between the trimmed V and J ends, which lost 0 bases and 3 bases, there was a span of 12 bases. CDR1 SGHAT and CDR2 FQNNGV come from the germline V gene.

This clonotype was detected only a few times. The rearrangement joins TRBV4-1 to TRBJ1-1; tentative D call: TRBD1 (6 bases). The CDR3 loop spans 14 amino acids. Per the germline V gene, CDR1 is MGHRA and CDR2 is YSYEKL. The V end lost 4 bases, the J end lost 1 base, and 10 bases lay between the germline ends. CDR3 amino acids: CASSRDRPNTEAFF. The CDR3 DNA reads as TGCGCCAGCAGCCGAGACAGGCCGAACACTGAAGCTTTCTTT.

In this sample, this clonotype turned up many times. The gene calls are TRBV6-1 and TRBJ1-1; TRBD1 might be the D (5 bases). The V end lost 0 bases, the J end lost 1 base, and 12 bases lay between the germline ends. This CDR3 spans 16 amino acids. Germline CDR1 MNHNS, CDR2 SASEGT. The CDR3 reads CASSEAPGTANTEAFF. DNA for the CDR3: TGTGCCAGCAGTGAAGCGCCCGGGACGGCGAACACTGAAGCTTTCTTT.

This clonotype has ten or more counts. The chain uses TRBV19 and TRBJ1-2; no clear D. The CDR3 consists of 12 residues. The germline V gene has CDR1 LNHDA and CDR2 SQIVND (reference sequence). Trimming left V 7 bases short and J 0 bases short, with 6 bases between. The CDR3 DNA is TGTGCCAGTATCGGGCCTAACTATGGCTACACCTTC. It yields the protein CASIGPNYGYTF.

This clonotype was recorded many times. The gene calls are TRBV19 and TRBJ1-5; D is ambiguous. CDR3 length: 14 amino acids. The V gene's germline CDR1 is LNHDA and CDR2 SQIVND (reference sequence). V lost 3 bases, J lost 4 bases, and 10 bases lay in between. In nucleotides, the CDR3 is TGTGCCAGTAGTATGGCGGCGGCTAATCAGCCCCAGCATTTT. Amino acid sequence: CASSMAAANQPQHF.

In this sample, this clonotype turned up many times. This chain joins TRBV27 and TRBJ2-5; TRBD1 might be the D (7 bases). The CDR3 spans 16 residues. V was shortened by 3 bases and J by 2 bases, with 16 bases between the two germline ends. Germline CDR1 MNHEY, CDR2 SMNVEV (reference sequence). The CDR3 nucleotides are TGTGCCAGCAGTTTCTGGCAGGGGGGTGAACAAGAGACCCAGTACTTC. Its protein product is CASSFWQGGEQETQYF.

This clonotype appeared many times. The rearrangement joins TRBV6-2 or TRBV6-3 to TRBJ1-2; 9 nucleotides line up with TRBD1. The V and J ends lost 5 bases and 0 bases, in that order; junction bases with no gene match: 10. CDR3 length equals 17 residues. The germline V gene encodes CDR1 MNHEY and CDR2 SVGEGT. The CDR3 DNA reads TGTGCCAGCAGTGGGGCCGGGACAGGGAATCCTAACTATGGCTACACCTTC. This sequence encodes CASSGAGTGNPNYGYTF.

This clonotype was seen only a few times. The chain combines TRBV4-1 with TRBJ2-3; a weak D match, TRBD1 (6 bases). V gave up 1 base and J gave up 9 bases, with 17 bases separating them. The germline V gene encodes CDR1 MGHRA and CDR2 YSYEKL. The CDR3 loop spans 15 amino acids. The CDR3 bases are TGCGCCAGCAGCCAAGGCCAGGGACAAGGTGACACGCAGTATTTT. This codes for CASSQGQGQGDTQYF.

The sample holds many counts of this clonotype. The gene calls are TRBV6-5 and TRBJ2-2; D call uncertain. The CDR3 is 13 amino acids. CDR1 and CDR2 from the germline V gene are MNHEY and SVGAGI. Trimming removed 3 bases at V and 4 bases at J, with 6 bases between. The CDR3 DNA is TGTGCCAGCAGTTATATTTCCACCGGGGAGCTGTTTTTT. Amino acid sequence: CASSYISTGELFF.

In this sample, this clonotype turned up a few times. V and J are TRBV29-1 and TRBJ2-2; D could derive from TRBD1 or TRBD2 (5 bases each). Germline V lookup: CDR1 SQVTM, CDR2 ANQGSEA. The germline V and J ends were trimmed by 7 bases and 4 bases, with 13 bases remaining between them. This CDR3 has 13 residues. This CDR3 is CSAGTDGTGELFF. The CDR3 DNA reads TGCAGCGCTGGGACCGACGGCACCGGGGAGCTGTTTTTT.

This clonotype was seen at least ten times. The chain combines TRBV11-2 with TRBJ2-7; unclear D gene. Germline CDR1 reads SGHAT; CDR2 reads FQNNGV. CDR3 length equals 14 residues. The V end lost 4 bases, the J end lost 5 bases, and 15 bases lay between the germline ends. The CDR3 region has the DNA TGTGCCAGCAGCTCGCCTTCGAAGGGTGACGAGCAGTACTTC. It specifies CASSSPSKGDEQYF.

The chain carries TRBV2 and TRBJ1-4, with D maybe TRBD1 (5 bases). Trimming stripped 5 bases from V and 0 bases from J, with 10 bases between. The CDR3 spans 15 residues. Germline V gives CDR1 SNHLY, CDR2 FYNNEI. The CDR3: CASSRRQSTNEKLFF. In nucleotides, the CDR3 is TGTGCCAGCAGTCGGAGACAGTCAACTAATGAAAAACTGTTTTTT.

In regard to this clonotype: It may be a read error: a sequence one base away is much more abundant. The chain joins TRBV5-1 to TRBJ2-3; no reliable D call. V was clipped by 4 bases and J by 9 bases, with 18 bases between them. The CDR3 loop spans 14 amino acids. In germline, CDR1 is SGHRS, CDR2 YFSETQ. Here the CDR3 DNA reads TGCGCCAGCAGCCCACTTGCCGCGGCGGACACGCAGTATTTT. It encodes CASSPLAAADTQYF.

The V call is TRBV11-2, the J call TRBJ2-7; 13 positions agree with TRBD2. V was clipped by 8 bases and J by 4 bases; unmatched bases: 5. The CDR3 is 14 residues long. Germline-derived CDR1 and CDR2 are SGHAT and FQNNGV. In DNA, the CDR3 is TGTGCCAGCCGCGGACTAGCGGGGGATTACGAGCAGTACTTC. Translating it yields CASRGLAGDYEQYF.